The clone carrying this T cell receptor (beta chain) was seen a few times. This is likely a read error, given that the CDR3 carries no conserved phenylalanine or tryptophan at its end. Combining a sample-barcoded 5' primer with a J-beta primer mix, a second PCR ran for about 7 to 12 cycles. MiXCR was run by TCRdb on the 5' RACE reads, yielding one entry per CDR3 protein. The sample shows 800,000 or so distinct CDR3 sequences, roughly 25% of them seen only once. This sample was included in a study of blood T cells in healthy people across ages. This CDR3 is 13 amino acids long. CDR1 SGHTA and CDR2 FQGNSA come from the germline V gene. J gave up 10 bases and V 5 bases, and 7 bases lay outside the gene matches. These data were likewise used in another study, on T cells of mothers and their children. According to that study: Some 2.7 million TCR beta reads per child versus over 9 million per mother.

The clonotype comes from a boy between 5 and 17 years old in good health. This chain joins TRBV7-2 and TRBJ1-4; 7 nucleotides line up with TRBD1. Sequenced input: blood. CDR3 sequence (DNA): TGTGCCAGCAGCGCCATGGCAGGGGGAAAACTGTTTCTT. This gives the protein CASSAMAGGKLFL.